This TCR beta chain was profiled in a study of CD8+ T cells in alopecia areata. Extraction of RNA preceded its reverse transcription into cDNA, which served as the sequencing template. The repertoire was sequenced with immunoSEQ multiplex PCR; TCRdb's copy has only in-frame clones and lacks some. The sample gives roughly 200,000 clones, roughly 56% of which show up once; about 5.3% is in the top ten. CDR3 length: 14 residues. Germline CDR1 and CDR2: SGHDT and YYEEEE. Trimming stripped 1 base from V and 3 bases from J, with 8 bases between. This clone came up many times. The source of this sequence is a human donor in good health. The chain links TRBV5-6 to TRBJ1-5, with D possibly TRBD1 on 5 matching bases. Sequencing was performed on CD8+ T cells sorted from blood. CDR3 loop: CASSLSRDNQPQHF. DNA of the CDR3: TGTGCCAGCAGCTTGAGCAGGGACAATCAGCCCCAGCATTTT.